Listed below are T cell receptor beta chains from one sample, sequenced in a study of cytomegalovirus exposure and HLA in healthy donors. Profiling relied on immunoSEQ multiplex PCR, and the TCRdb table lists in-frame clones only, not all of them. The sample lists 200,000 or so clones; around 75% were seen once. Sequenced sample: PBMCs. Every receptor here comes from a man in his forties or fifties in good health and CMV-seropositive. CDR3s include the opening cysteine and the closing phenylalanine or tryptophan. The D gene is left open where the match is weak.

>TRBD2|TRBJ2-5|TRBV5-1
CASSLTGGRETQYF
>-|TRBJ1-5|TRBV6-6
CASSAERVSNQPQHF
>-|TRBJ1-5|TRBV4-2
CASSQESTLSNQPQHF
>-|TRBJ2-1|TRBV28
CASSFIDNEQFF
>-|TRBJ1-2|TRBV18
CASSPSREGTGYTF
>-|TRBJ1-1|TRBV5-1
CASSLGTGGHLGTEAFF
>-|TRBJ2-7|TRBV7-9
CASSFSVYEQYF
>-|TRBJ2-2|TRBV9
CASSVERYGELFF
>TRBD2|TRBJ2-1|TRBV7-7
CASAPGGAPEQFF
>-|TRBJ1-2|TRBV19
CASSIEVGRRTF
>TRBD1|TRBJ2-1|TRBV14
CASSHLFGQGASEQFF
>-|TRBJ2-7|TRBV28
CASSLADPGTSTYEQYF
>-|TRBJ2-3|TRBV10-1
CASSDLAGRDHTDTQYF
>-|TRBJ1-2|TRBV19
CASSRQYYGYTF
>-|TRBJ2-7|TRBV7-5
CARSLTGGSYEQYF
>-|TRBJ2-1|TRBV4-3
CASSQDSSYNEQFF
>TRBD2|TRBJ2-2|TRBV29-1
CSASGLAGTGELFF
>TRBD1|TRBJ2-7|TRBV5-1
CASSLDRGKKGYEQYF
>TRBD2|TRBJ2-7|TRBV7-3
CASSLVRGGKIYEQYF
>-|TRBJ2-3|TRBV18
CASSPRAASTDTQYF
>-|TRBJ2-7|TRBV19
CASSGPGYEQYF
>-|TRBJ1-5|TRBV6-6
CASSYDFGRQPQHF
>-|TRBJ2-4|TRBV9
CASSPAGLAKNIQYF
>-|TRBJ2-5|TRBV9
CASSPGPGETQYF
>-|TRBJ1-3|TRBV6-6
CASSYTTAGAGNTIYF
>TRBD2|TRBJ2-5|TRBV5-4
CASSPQGTGGGARETQYF
>-|TRBJ1-4|TRBV19
CASRGQGNEKLFF
>TRBD1|TRBJ1-5|TRBV18
CASSPRTGENQPQHF
>TRBD1|TRBJ1-1|TRBV30
CAWGRDPIRGSHTEAFF
>-|TRBJ1-1|TRBV11-1
CASSLGRGTEAFF
>TRBD1|TRBJ1-4|TRBV9
CASSVAGGNEKLFF
>-|TRBJ1-1|TRBV7-9
CASSLATEAFF
>-|TRBJ2-7|TRBV5-4
CASSSVGRGYSYEQYF
>TRBD1|TRBJ1-1|TRBV6-5
CASSSSGTGRNTEAFF
>-|TRBJ1-3|TRBV5-8
CASSLERGSGNTIYF
>TRBD1|TRBJ1-1|TRBV9
CASSVGQGAWNTEAFF
>TRBD1|TRBJ2-7|TRBV29-1
CSATGTGSYEQYF
>TRBD2|TRBJ2-7|TRBV29-1
CSVAHGRLADAQYF
>-|TRBJ2-2|TRBV25-1
CASSNYHRAGRSGELFF
>-|TRBJ1-1|TRBV7-3
CASSQGPLNTEAFF
>-|TRBJ2-7|TRBV6-5
CASSSPGFNEQYF
>-|TRBJ1-5|TRBV19
CASSMRGKDQPQHF
>-|TRBJ1-1|TRBV30
CAWSVSSRTEAFF
>TRBD1|TRBJ1-4|TRBV29-1
CSSRTGLNEKLFF
>TRBD1|TRBJ1-4|TRBV28
CASSFEGGGDSGKLFF
>-|TRBJ1-1|TRBV19
CATSSHINTEAFF
>TRBD1|TRBJ2-7|TRBV30
CAWGTGTDYEQYF
>-|TRBJ1-1|TRBV9
CASSPIPREGTEAFF
>-|TRBJ2-3|TRBV20-1
CSGVTTDTQYF